The 29 T cell receptor beta chains given below trace back to one sample, sequenced in a study of tumor-infiltrating lymphocytes in localized non-small cell lung cancer. Measured with immunoSEQ multiplex PCR; TCRdb has only the in-frame clones, and not every one. The top ten hold under 3% of the sample, which has approximately 14,000 clones, roughly 76% seen once. The sequenced material came from lung tumor tissue. Every receptor here comes from a human donor with non-small cell lung cancer.

There are a few counts of this clone. The chain employs TRBV5-6 and TRBJ1-1; no clear D gene. V dropped 3 bases and J dropped 1 base, with 13 bases sitting between them. Germline CDR1 reads SGHDT; CDR2 reads YYEEEE. The CDR3 extends over 15 amino acids. The CDR3 protein is CASSWTGRANTEAFF. The CDR3 DNA follows: TGTGCCAGCAGCTGGACCGGGAGGGCGAACACTGAAGCTTTCTTT.

The chain links TRBV6-1 to TRBJ1-5; D not certain. In germline, CDR1 is MNHNS, CDR2 SASEGT. The CDR3 loop spans 13 amino acids. V gave up 5 bases and J gave up 3 bases, with 8 bases separating them. The CDR3 nucleotides are TGTGCCAGCAGTAGACACACCAATCAGCCCCAGCATTTT. Residues: CASSRHTNQPQHF.

This rearrangement joins TRBV6-5 to TRBJ1-1, with D possibly TRBD1 on 5 matching bases. From germline, CDR1 is MNHEY and CDR2 SVGAGI. Trimming removed 6 bases from V and 4 bases from J, with 12 bases in between. The CDR3 spans 13 residues. CDR3 DNA: TGTGCCAGCAGCGCCCGGGGGTCCACTGAAGCTTTCTTT. It codes for CASSARGSTEAFF.

The genes are TRBV27 and TRBJ1-2; the D gene is possibly TRBD1 (5 bases). With 3 bases removed from V and 4 bases from J, the gap between germline ends came to 12 bases. This CDR3 is 14 amino acids long. Germline V gives CDR1 MNHEY, CDR2 SMNVEV (reference sequence). The CDR3 reads CASSFWGDGYGYTF. In nucleotides, the CDR3 is TGTGCCAGCAGTTTTTGGGGGGATGGCTATGGCTACACCTTC.

The chain employs TRBV6-5 and TRBJ1-1; tentatively, D is TRBD1 (5 bases). The germline gives CDR1 MNHEY, CDR2 SVGAGI. This CDR3 has 13 residues. Trimming left V 6 bases short and J 10 bases short, with 18 bases between. CDR3 amino acids: CASSPGHEWAAFF. The CDR3 DNA sequence: TGTGCCAGCAGCCCGGGGCATGAGTGGGCAGCTTTCTTT.

This clone was detected only once. The V call is TRBV6-5, the J call TRBJ2-5; D might be TRBD2 (5 bases). CDR3 length: 12 amino acids. Trimming took 8 bases from V and 5 from J, leaving 12 bases between them. Germline V gives CDR1 MNHEY, CDR2 SVGAGI. CDR3 in amino acids: CASGSSRETQYF. DNA for the CDR3: TGTGCCAGCGGGAGTTCACGGGAGACCCAGTACTTC.

V and J are TRBV19 and TRBJ1-5, with D possibly being TRBD1 (5 bases). The CDR3 runs to 15 residues. CDR1 LNHDA and CDR2 SQIVND come from the germline V gene (reference sequence). V dropped 1 base and J dropped 5 bases, with 12 bases sitting between them. The CDR3 region is CASSIALAGDQPQHF. As DNA, the CDR3 is TGTGCCAGTAGTATAGCTCTTGCGGGGGATCAGCCCCAGCATTTT. The full variable domain, completed using reference TRBV19 and TRBJ1-5, is DGGITQSPKYLFRKEGQNVTLSCEQNLNHDAMYWYRQDPGQGLRLIYYSQIVNDFQKGDIAEGYSVSREKKESFPLTVTSAQKNPTAFYLCASSIALAGDQPQHFGDGTRLSIL.

The chain uses TRBV19 and TRBJ1-5; D gene ambiguous. The CDR3 covers 14 residues. Germline CDR1 reads LNHDA; CDR2 reads SQIVND (reference sequence). V was trimmed by 4 bases and J by 3 bases, leaving 10 bases between them. CDR3 region: CASSTGFYNQPQHF. The CDR3 bases are TGTGCCAGTAGTACCGGGTTTTACAATCAGCCCCAGCATTTT. Full variable domain (rest looked up from reference TRBV19 and TRBJ1-5): DGGITQSPKYLFRKEGQNVTLSCEQNLNHDAMYWYRQDPGQGLRLIYYSQIVNDFQKGDIAEGYSVSREKKESFPLTVTSAQKNPTAFYLCASSTGFYNQPQHFGDGTRLSIL.

The rearrangement joins TRBV6-6 to TRBJ1-1; the D gene is possibly TRBD1 (5 bases). Between the trimmed V and J ends, which lost 5 bases and 0 bases, there was a span of 13 bases. Germline CDR1 is MNHNY and CDR2 is SVGAGI (reference sequence). The CDR3 spans 15 residues. DNA for the CDR3: TGTGCCAGCAGTCCGCCCGGGGCTCTGAACACTGAAGCTTTCTTT. It is translated as CASSPPGALNTEAFF.

This chain uses TRBV30 with TRBJ2-7, with 10 bases identical to TRBD2. The CDR3 totals 17 residues. The V gene end was trimmed by 0 bases and the J gene end by 1 base; junction bases not matched to a gene: 9. The germline CDR1 and CDR2 sequences are GTSNPN and SVGIG (reference sequence). The CDR3 DNA is TGTGCCTGGAGTGTACACCCTAGCGGGAGTAATTCCTACGAGCAGTACTTC. It codes for CAWSVHPSGSNSYEQYF.

The chain has TRBV7-9 and TRBJ2-4, with 9 nucleotides matching TRBD2. The J segment lost 15 bases and the V segment lost 1 base, leaving 7 bases of the junction unmatched. The CDR3 contains 13 residues. Looked up from germline, CDR1 is SEHNR and CDR2 is FQNEAQ (reference sequence). CDR3 coding DNA: TGTGCCAGCAGCTTAGAGGGACTAGCCCTCATGTACTTC. Translated, it gives CASSLEGLALMYF.

CDR3 sequence (DNA): TGTGCCAGCAGCTTAGAGGGGACAGGGGTTTTCGCGCAGTACTTC. This encodes CASSLEGTGVFAQYF. This chain links TRBV7-2 with TRBJ2-7, with 10 bases aligning to TRBD1. The CDR3 is 15 residues long. Germline V gene lookup returns CDR1 SGHTA and CDR2 FQGNSA. J lost 9 bases, V lost 1 base, and 9 bases had no gene match.

The rearrangement joins TRBV11-3 to TRBJ2-5, with D possibly TRBD1 on 6 matching bases. This CDR3 comprises 16 residues. Germline V CDR1 and CDR2: SGHNT, YENEEA. V shed 1 base and J shed 2 bases, with 14 bases lying between them. Here the CDR3 reads CASSLGARGEQETQYF. Written as DNA, the CDR3 is TGTGCCAGCAGCTTAGGAGCCAGGGGAGAGCAAGAGACCCAGTACTTC.

This clone is medium-sized in the sample. The chain is built from TRBV19 and TRBJ2-1; the match to TRBD1 covers 8 bases. Per germline, CDR1 LNHDA and CDR2 SQIVND (reference sequence). The CDR3 is 16 amino acids. J was trimmed by 4 bases and V by 4 bases; bases with no gene match: 9. The CDR3 DNA is TGTGCCAGTAGTAGGGCGATGGACAGGGCATACAATGAGCAGTTCTTC. Protein product: CASSRAMDRAYNEQFF. The whole variable domain, filled in from reference TRBV19 and TRBJ2-1, reads DGGITQSPKYLFRKEGQNVTLSCEQNLNHDAMYWYRQDPGQGLRLIYYSQIVNDFQKGDIAEGYSVSREKKESFPLTVTSAQKNPTAFYLCASSRAMDRAYNEQFFGPGTRLTVL.

The genes are TRBV11-3 and TRBJ1-2; 9 nucleotides line up with TRBD1. V was pared by 1 base and J by 5 bases, with 5 bases of the junction left unmatched. The CDR3 runs to 15 residues. Germline V gene lookup returns CDR1 SGHNT and CDR2 YENEEA. CDR3 coding DNA: TGTGCCAGCAGCTTAGCCGGGACAGGGCTTTATGGCTACACCTTC. Translating gives CASSLAGTGLYGYTF.

V gene TRBV9 combines with J gene TRBJ2-7; TRBD2 aligns across 7 bases. J was trimmed by 4 bases and V by 3 bases; bases with no gene match: 1. CDR1 and CDR2 (germline): SGDLS, YYNGEE. This CDR3 has 12 amino acids. The CDR3 sequence is CASSASGYEQYF. DNA of the CDR3: TGTGCCAGCAGCGCTAGCGGATACGAGCAGTACTTC. The full variable domain, its missing parts supplied by reference TRBV9 and TRBJ2-7, is DSGVTQTPKHLITATGQRVTLRCSPRSGDLSVYWYQQSLDQGLQFLIQYYNGEERAKGNILERFSAQQFPDLHSELNLSSLELGDSALYFCASSASGYEQYFGPGTRLTVT.

The gene calls are TRBV2 and TRBJ2-5; perhaps TRBD1 as D (6 bases). V was cut by 6 bases and J by 5 bases, with 19 bases left in between. This CDR3 is 15 amino acids long. CDR1 and CDR2 (germline): SNHLY, FYNNEI. The DNA of the CDR3 is TGTGCCAGCAGGAGGACAGAGGTCCTGAGGGAGACCCAGTACTTC. As protein: CASRRTEVLRETQYF.

As regards this clone: One junction end does not reproduce the germline sequence, and a read error may be involved. This sequence joins TRBV4-1 and TRBJ2-7; 14 bases agree with TRBD2. Germline V gene data show CDR1 as MGHRA and CDR2 as YSYEKL. CDR3 length equals 15 residues. CDR3 sequence (DNA): TGTGCCAGCAGCCAAGCCGGGACTAGCGGGAGCCTCCAGTACTTC. This sequence encodes CASSQAGTSGSLQYF.

This chain uses TRBV4-1 with TRBJ1-2; no clear D. Germline V lookup: CDR1 MGHRA, CDR2 YSYEKL. The CDR3 runs 14 residues. Trimming left V 0 bases short and J 4 bases short, with 9 bases between. CDR3 bases: TGCGCCAGCAGCCAAGAGGCAGGACTCTATGGCTACACCTTC. Protein sequence: CASSQEAGLYGYTF.

This clone was detected only once. This CDR3 is CASSTTGGDTGELFF. For the CDR3, the DNA is TGTGCCAGCTCAACTACGGGAGGGGACACCGGGGAGCTGTTTTTT. This chain links TRBV18 with TRBJ2-2, with 8 bases fitting TRBD2. The CDR3 covers 15 residues. CDR1 and CDR2 from the germline V gene are KGHSH and LQKENI. Unmatched junction bases numbered 5, after V lost 5 bases and J lost 3 bases.

The chain recombines TRBV19 with TRBJ1-1; 7 positions agree with TRBD1. The length of the CDR3 is 14 residues. CDR1 is LNHDA, CDR2 SQIVND, per germline (reference sequence). V dropped 9 bases and J dropped 4; count of bases not matched to a gene: 11. The CDR3 here is CASKQGTLLTEAFF. The CDR3, as DNA: TGTGCCAGCAAACAGGGGACCCTCCTCACTGAAGCTTTCTTT.

The CDR3 region has the DNA TGTGCCAGCAGCCCCCGACAGGGAGTAGGCTATGGCTACACCTTC. This codes for CASSPRQGVGYGYTF. The chain couples TRBV9 to TRBJ1-2, with TRBD1 matching over 7 bases. The CDR3 is 15 amino acids. CDR1 is SGDLS and CDR2 is YYNGEE in the germline V gene. V lost 4 bases to trimming and J lost 4 bases; unmatched junction nucleotides: 10.

V is TRBV7-6 and J is TRBJ2-1; TRBD1 or TRBD2 may be the D gene (6 bases each). CDR3 length equals 15 residues. Germline CDR1 and CDR2: SGHVS and FNYEAQ. V was clipped by 3 bases and J by 12 bases, with 21 bases between them. This chain's CDR3 is CASSFRGTPSWGQFF. The CDR3 nucleotides read TGTGCCAGCAGCTTCCGCGGGACACCCTCATGGGGGCAGTTCTTC.

This chain links TRBV10-1 with TRBJ1-1, with 10 nucleotides matching TRBD1. Germline CDR1 reads WNHNN; CDR2 reads SYGVQD (reference sequence). V gave up 6 bases and J gave up 6 bases; unmatched junction bases: 4. The CDR3 contains 13 residues. The CDR3 reads CASSDRGRAEAFF. For the CDR3, the DNA is TGCGCCAGCAGCGACAGGGGGCGGGCTGAAGCTTTCTTT.

This chain links TRBV7-8 with TRBJ2-7; D is perhaps TRBD2 (7 bases). Trimming cost V 0 bases and J 0 bases, with 12 bases left between them. CDR1 and CDR2 from the germline V gene are SGHVS and FQNEAQ. This CDR3 contains 16 residues. This CDR3 is CASSLARGLSSYEQYF. CDR3 nucleotides: TGTGCCAGCAGCTTAGCGCGGGGGCTTAGCTCCTACGAGCAGTACTTC.

The V call is TRBV5-1, the J call TRBJ2-7; 11 bases map to TRBD2. Per the germline V gene, CDR1 is SGHRS and CDR2 is YFSETQ. V gave up 5 bases and J gave up 9 bases; unmatched junction bases: 13. The CDR3 has 15 amino acids. The CDR3 region is CASSSGTSGPGGQYF. The CDR3 coding sequence is TGCGCCAGCAGTTCCGGGACTAGCGGACCCGGGGGGCAGTACTTC.

The chain joins TRBV18 to TRBJ1-1, with 10 bases fitting TRBD1. The V gene end was trimmed by 3 bases and the J gene end by 3 bases; junction bases not matched to a gene: 16. Germline CDR1 is KGHSH and CDR2 is LQKENI. The CDR3 totals 19 residues. The CDR3 DNA reads TGTGCCAGCTCACCCACACAACGGACAGGGGGGGGGTTGGACACTGAAGCTTTCTTT. Residues: CASSPTQRTGGGLDTEAFF.

By its share, this clone is medium-sized. CDR3 amino acids: CASSATGASTNYGYTF. The CDR3 coding sequence is TGTGCCAGCAGTGCGACAGGCGCCTCTACTAACTATGGCTACACCTTC. The chain carries TRBV6-1 and TRBJ1-2; a possible D gene is TRBD1 (6 bases). Between the trimmed V and J ends, which lost 4 bases and 0 bases, there was a span of 15 bases. The germline V gene encodes CDR1 MNHNS and CDR2 SASEGT. The CDR3 loop spans 16 amino acids.

This chain links TRBV2 with TRBJ2-7; TRBD2 agrees at 15 bases. Per the germline V gene, CDR1 is SNHLY and CDR2 is FYNNEI. There are 15 residues in the CDR3. The J segment lost 6 bases and the V segment lost 5 bases, leaving 5 bases of the junction unmatched. CDR3 in amino acids: CASSQGGLAGGEQYF. The CDR3, as DNA: TGTGCCAGCAGTCAAGGGGGACTAGCGGGAGGCGAGCAGTACTTC.